This T cell receptor (beta chain) was captured by sequencing in a study of PD-L1 blockade in urothelial cancer. The CDR3 covers 16 residues. CDR1 and CDR2 from the germline V gene are MNHEY and SMNVEV (reference sequence). Trimming removed 7 bases from V and 1 base from J, with 18 bases in between. Clones were sequenced by immunoSEQ multiplex PCR, and TCRdb holds only the in-frame ones, with some missing. The sample consists of 30,000 to 45,000 clones, 80% to 90% of them appearing once. The chain is built from TRBV27 and TRBJ2-3; D possibly corresponds to TRBD2 (7 bases). The TCR was taken from a man aged 55-75 years with urothelial cancer. The sample consisted of PBMCs, taken around atezolizumab (anti-PD-L1) treatment. Here the CDR3 DNA reads TGTGCCAGCACCGGCCGGGGGGCGACGGGCACAGATACGCAGTATTTT. Translating gives CASTGRGATGTDTQYF.